This entry lists 23 T cell receptor beta chains sequenced from one sample in a study of T cells in Graves' hyperthyroidism and ophthalmopathy. TCR beta CDR3 regions were amplified from RNA transcripts. With the HTBI primer set, the TCR CDR3 went through a first round of RT-PCR. TCRdb re-called the multiplex PCR reads through MiXCR, storing one row per CDR3 protein. The sample comprises some 600,000 distinct CDR3 sequences, more than 11% of which are singletons, and about 5.8% rests with the top ten. The sequenced sample consisted of blood. The receptor source for this set is a woman in her twenties or thirties with Graves' hyperthyroidism that later progressed to Graves' ophthalmopathy.

This clonotype was recorded many times. The DNA for the CDR3 is TGTGCCAGCAGGCATGACAGGGAGTGGTACAATGAGCAGTTCTTC. Its protein is CASRHDREWYNEQFF. The rearrangement joins TRBV5-6 to TRBJ2-1; 7 nucleotides line up with TRBD1. V was pared by 5 bases and J by 4 bases, with 9 bases of the junction left unmatched. This CDR3 has 15 residues. From germline, CDR1 is SGHDT and CDR2 YYEEEE.

This clonotype occurred many times. The chain carries TRBV28 and TRBJ2-2; D perhaps matches TRBD2 (5 bases). CDR1 is MDHEN and CDR2 is SYDVKM in the germline V gene. Trimming removed 3 bases from V and 5 bases from J, with 10 bases in between. The CDR3 length is 14 residues. CDR3 sequence reads: CASSFGSGTGELFF. DNA for the CDR3: TGTGCCAGCAGTTTTGGGTCGGGGACCGGGGAGCTGTTTTTT. The entire variable domain, with the rest obtained from reference TRBV28 and TRBJ2-2, is as follows: DVKVTQSSRYLVKRTGEKVFLECVQDMDHENMFWYRQDPGLGLRLIYFSYDVKMKEKGDIPEGYSVSREKKERFSLILESASTNQTSMYLCASSFGSGTGELFFGEGSRLTVL.

This clonotype appeared many times. The CDR3: CATSEGGLSSYNEQFF. In nucleotides, the CDR3 is TGTGCCACCAGTGAGGGGGGACTATCATCCTACAATGAGCAGTTCTTC. The chain recombines TRBV24-1 with TRBJ2-1, with 7 nucleotides matching TRBD2. CDR3 length: 16 amino acids. Germline-derived CDR1 and CDR2 are KGHDR and SFDVKD. The V gene end was trimmed by 4 bases and the J gene end by 1 base; junction bases not matched to a gene: 6.

Remarks on this clonotype: This clone may be a read error of a much larger clone one base away. The V gene is TRBV5-1, the J gene TRBJ2-3; TRBD1 matches 12 bases. This CDR3 has 15 residues. Per germline, CDR1 SGHRS and CDR2 YFSETQ. DNA of the CDR3: TGCGCCAGCGGCTTCGGGACAGGGGGCGCGGATACGCAGTATTTT. Translation gives CASGFGTGGADTQYF.

Ten or more counts support this clonotype. This chain links TRBV12-3 or TRBV12-4 with TRBJ2-5; D possibly uses TRBD1 or TRBD2 (5 bases each). The CDR3 is 13 residues long. Deletions cut 7 bases from V and 5 bases from J, with 14 bases between. DNA for the CDR3: TGTGCCAGCATCTGGCAGGGAGCGGAGACCCAGTACTTC. Its protein is CASIWQGAETQYF.

This clonotype was observed many times. This sequence joins TRBV4-2 and TRBJ2-3; D is ambiguous. CDR3 length: 14 residues. In germline, CDR1 is LGHNA, CDR2 YNFKEQ. V was trimmed by 4 bases and J by 4 bases, leaving 12 bases between them. CDR3: CASSPSRQPDTQYF. The DNA of the CDR3 is TGTGCCAGCAGCCCTTCCCGCCAGCCAGATACGCAGTATTTT.

The J gene is TRBJ1-2, the V gene TRBV25-1; 10 bases match TRBD1. After removal of 8 bases from V and 5 bases from J, the junction contained 8 bases not matched to a gene. Germline CDR1 and CDR2: MGHDK and SYGVNS. The CDR3 spans 14 residues. CDR3 amino acids: CASDRDRGGYGYTF. CDR3 sequence (DNA): TGTGCCAGCGACCGGGACAGGGGAGGTTATGGCTACACCTTC.

In regard to this clonotype: Being one base from a much bigger clone, this may be a read error. The rearrangement uses TRBV19 and TRBJ2-1, with D possibly being TRBD2 (5 bases). CDR3 length equals 16 residues. The germline V gene encodes CDR1 LNHDA and CDR2 SQIVND (reference sequence). Trimming shortened V by 3 bases and J by 9 bases, and 21 bases separated the two germline ends. The DNA for the CDR3 is TGTGCCAGTAGTATGGATTTAGCGAGAACGGACGGTGAGCAGTTCTTC. Translating gives CASSMDLARTDGEQFF.

This clonotype was detected a few times. CDR3 nucleotides: TGTGCCAGCGCAATTCGGGGCGAGCAGTACTTC. The encoded protein is CASAIRGEQYF. The chain couples TRBV7-9 to TRBJ2-7, with TRBD2 as a possible D gene (5 bases). Germline V CDR1 and CDR2: SEHNR, FQNEAQ (reference sequence). This CDR3 is 11 amino acids long. The V gene lost 8 bases and the J gene lost 6 bases, with 11 bases spanning the gap.

This clonotype was counted many times. The gene calls are TRBV2 and TRBJ2-2; TRBD2 is a possible D gene (6 bases). Trimming shortened V by 9 bases and J by 3 bases, and 14 bases separated the two germline ends. Germline V gene lookup returns CDR1 SNHLY and CDR2 FYNNEI. The CDR3 is 14 residues long. This CDR3 reads CASRDSTHTGELFF. The CDR3, as DNA: TGTGCCAGTAGGGACTCCACCCACACCGGGGAGCTGTTTTTT.

For this clonotype: A much more abundant neighbour one base away suggests this may be a read error. The chain is built from TRBV24-1 and TRBJ2-1; TRBD1 aligns across 8 bases. J gave up 8 bases and V 3 bases, and 5 bases lay outside the gene matches. This CDR3 region has 14 residues. Germline V gene lookup returns CDR1 KGHDR and CDR2 SFDVKD. The CDR3 DNA reads as TGTGCCACCAGTGATCAGGGGGCGCTTGATGAGCAGTTCTTC. This codes for CATSDQGALDEQFF.

This clonotype occurred many times. The chain uses TRBV12-3 or TRBV12-4 and TRBJ2-7; 7 positions agree with TRBD2. This CDR3 region has 16 residues. After removal of 5 bases from V and 2 bases from J, the junction contained 12 bases not matched to a gene. The CDR3 DNA is TGTGCCAGCAGTGCCAACTTCGCGGGGAGGGCCTACGAGCAGTACTTC. It encodes CASSANFAGRAYEQYF.

The genes are TRBV27 and TRBJ1-4; TRBD1 matches 12 bases. Germline trimming cut 2 bases from V and 0 bases from J; bases unmatched to any gene: 10. The CDR3 contains 20 residues. Per germline, CDR1 MNHEY and CDR2 SMNVEV (reference sequence). The DNA for the CDR3 is TGTGCCAGCAGTTTACTACCTGGGACAGGGGGCGCGTCAACTAATGAAAAACTGTTTTTT. Residues: CASSLLPGTGGASTNEKLFF.

The rearrangement joins TRBV20-1 to TRBJ1-5, with D perhaps matching TRBD1 (6 bases). This CDR3 has 14 residues. V was pared by 3 bases and J by 5 bases, with 14 bases between. The germline V gene has CDR1 DFQATT and CDR2 SNEGSKA (reference sequence). CDR3 loop: CSASVGGADQPQHF. CDR3 nucleotide sequence: TGCAGTGCTAGTGTCGGGGGCGCGGATCAGCCCCAGCATTTT.

The chain has TRBV9 and TRBJ2-1; D not certain. V was pared by 3 bases and J by 4 bases, with 14 bases between. The germline V gene encodes CDR1 SGDLS and CDR2 YYNGEE. The CDR3 extends over 15 amino acids. The CDR3 here is CASSASVLQYNEQFF. Here the CDR3 DNA reads TGTGCCAGCAGCGCCTCGGTACTCCAATACAATGAGCAGTTCTTC.

In this sample, this clonotype turned up many times. The CDR3 sequence is CASGSSKRQFF. In DNA form, the CDR3 reads TGTGCTAGTGGATCCTCGAAGCGGCAGTTCTTC. The rearrangement joins TRBV12-5 to TRBJ2-1; D not resolved. CDR1 and CDR2 (germline): LGHNT, FRNRAP. The CDR3 spans 11 residues. Trimming stripped 6 bases from V and 12 bases from J, with 12 bases between.

V usage is TRBV29-1 and J usage is TRBJ2-2; perhaps TRBD2 as D (6 bases). This CDR3 has 13 residues. In germline, CDR1 is SQVTM, CDR2 ANQGSEA. The CDR3 loop is CSSAGGDPGELFF. DNA for the CDR3: TGCAGTTCCGCAGGAGGGGACCCCGGGGAGCTGTTTTTT.

A word on this clonotype: The junction departs from germline at one end; a sequencing error may be responsible. The rearrangement links TRBV3-1 to TRBJ2-7; 9 positions match TRBD1. The CDR3 is 17 amino acids. Looked up from germline, CDR1 is LGHDT and CDR2 is YNNKEL (reference sequence). This CDR3 reads CGSSQELAWGQGHEQYF. In nucleotides, the CDR3 is TGTGGCAGCAGCCAAGAGCTCGCGTGGGGACAGGGACACGAGCAGTACTTC.

This clonotype was observed at least ten times. The gene calls are TRBV6-2 or TRBV6-3 and TRBJ1-5; no clear D. This CDR3 has 14 residues. Deletions cut 5 bases from V and 11 bases from J, with 19 bases between. CDR1 and CDR2 (germline): MNHEY, SVGEGT. CDR3 amino acids: CASSLPDPPRTQHF. CDR3 DNA: TGTGCCAGCAGTCTCCCGGATCCCCCCCGGACCCAGCATTTT.

The J gene is TRBJ2-2, the V gene TRBV15; D uncertain. Germline CDR1 reads LNHNV; CDR2 reads YYDKDF (reference sequence). With 1 base removed from V and 2 bases from J, the gap between germline ends came to 8 bases. The CDR3 is 15 amino acids. The CDR3 region is CATSRASGNTGELFF. DNA of the CDR3: TGTGCCACCAGCAGAGCCAGTGGAAACACCGGGGAGCTGTTTTTT.

This clonotype has a single count. CDR3 in amino acids: CASLTSARNEQFF. DNA of the CDR3: TGTGCCAGTTTGACTAGCGCCCGAAATGAGCAGTTCTTC. This chain connects TRBV2 to TRBJ2-1; 8 bases align to TRBD2. Germline V gives CDR1 SNHLY, CDR2 FYNNEI. This CDR3 has 13 amino acids. Trimming took 9 bases from V and 7 from J; bases not matched to a gene: 8.

This clonotype was seen many times. The CDR3, as DNA: TGTGCCAGCAGTCTGTCCTGGACAGGTTCGGCCAAAAACATTCAGTACTTC. It is translated as CASSLSWTGSAKNIQYF. V and J are TRBV27 and TRBJ2-4; 7 nucleotides agree with TRBD1. V shed 5 bases, J shed 1 base, and the junction held 11 bases outside the gene matches. The CDR3 consists of 17 residues. Germline assignment: CDR1 MNHEY and CDR2 SMNVEV (reference sequence).

This clonotype was found many times. This chain links TRBV28 with TRBJ1-5; D is uncertain. Germline CDR1 is MDHEN and CDR2 is SYDVKM. The CDR3 extends over 14 amino acids. The germline V and J ends were trimmed by 6 bases and 5 bases, with 14 bases remaining between them. The DNA for the CDR3 is TGTGCCAGCAGACCTCGGGCAGTCTATCAGCCCCAGCATTTT. It specifies CASRPRAVYQPQHF.